A single TCR beta chain is shown here with its context. No antigen is known for it. Per-nucleotide qualities are absent, and no much larger clonotype sits a single base away. Receptors were amplified or captured by the immunoSEQ multiplex PCR assay. RNA was extracted from all samples and reverse transcribed into cDNA as template for TCR sequencing. First-strand cDNA was synthesized with SuperScript III using a 2:1 mix of oligo-dT and random hexamers. A synthetic immune receptor repertoire was used to assess amplification bias, and residual bias was removed computationally. As for the original processing: Raw reads were preprocessed to remove errors, and CDR3 was defined according to IMGT conventions as the region from the conserved cysteine to phenylalanine. Clonality was calculated as 1 minus Shannon entropy normalized by log2 of the number of productive unique TCRs. CD4 or CD8 identity of scalp clones was inferred by cross-referencing scalp TCRbeta sequences with sorted blood CD4 and CD8 repertoires. TCRdb provides this immuneACCESS table in a form limited to in-frame rearrangements. Some clones are lacking; in checked studies, under half of them reflect an unresolved V gene, and why the rest are absent is not known. V, J and clone size are taken as reported in that table, and D and trimming were inferred from the DNA itself. The sample profile shows roughly 180,000 clones; roughly 60% of them were found once. Jointly, the top ten make up under 2% of the sample.

CDR1 and CDR2, per the germline V gene, are MRHNA and SNTAGT. V is reduced by 3 bases and J by 5 bases, leaving a spacing of 13 bases between them. From cysteine to phenylalanine, the CDR3 is 14 amino acids long. The CDR3 DNA has 42 bases and is translated from base 1. This sample is part of a study of CD8+ T cells in alopecia areata (dated by TCRdb to between 2017 and 2018). Turning to the overall study: The treated patients, all with moderate-to-severe alopecia areata, were enrolled in an open-label pilot trial of oral tofacitinib given at 5 to 10 mg twice daily. Tofacitinib-treated patients had biopsies at baseline and at 4 and 24 weeks of treatment, with a later scalp biopsy in several patients. On the human side, TCRbeta sequencing was run on scalp tissue and on sorted CD4+ and CD8+ peripheral blood T cells from healthy controls and from alopecia areata patients with either patchy or totalis/universalis disease. RNA was obtained with the PAXgene miRNA kit for fixed scalp, the miRNeasy kit for PBMCs, and the RNeasy kit for mouse skin. To study T cell clonal expansion in alopecia areata, the researchers applied high-throughput TCRbeta sequencing to both the C3H/HeJ mouse model and human patients. Scalp clonality was compared across normal scalp (n=4), patchy alopecia areata scalp (n=8), and alopecia totalis/universalis scalp (n=8). TCRbeta CDR3 regions were amplified by immunoSEQ multiplex PCR using 35 Vbeta forward and 13 Jbeta reverse primers. Patients received tofacitinib for 6 to 18 months and were then followed off drug for 6 months to check for delayed response and recurrence. Overall study outcomes, separate from this receptor: Shared TCR sequences between patients were less evident than in mice, which may be partly attributable to HLA diversity in the patient population. Lesional scalp, especially in alopecia totalis/universalis, showed higher clonality and more expanded CD8+ clones than normal scalp, suggesting antigenic drive. Unlike mouse skin, which is dominated by gammadelta T cells, normal human skin has resident alphabeta T cells that are also sequenced, and this complicates analysis of the scalp TCR repertoire.

Interpreted using the paper, the time point label stands for: baseline before oral tofacitinib. Lesional scalp punch biopsies and peripheral blood were collected from alopecia areata patients. PBMCs were separated by density centrifugation and stained for CD3, CD4 and CD8, after which CD4+ and CD8+ T cells were sorted on a FACSAria. The clonotype comes from a human donor with alopecia areata. The sequencing used CD4+ T cells sorted from blood, collected at week 0. The chain is encoded by TRBV6-4 joined to TRBJ1-1, with the D gene call left open. The DNA sequence is TGTGCCAGCAGTGAAGTGGGTGGTGGGACTGAAGCTTTCTTT. Its protein product is CASSEVGGGTEAFF.